Listed below are T cell receptor beta chains from one sample, sequenced in a study of blood T cell repertoires in COVID-19. TCRdb's copy holds only in-frame clones and misses some; the assay was immunoSEQ multiplex PCR. The table lists 250,000 or so clones, roughly four fifths of them singletons. The specimen was peripheral blood. The receptor source for this set is an older woman with acute or convalescent COVID-19. CDR3s include the opening cysteine and the closing phenylalanine or tryptophan. Fields, in order: clone size, J gene, CDR3 length, V gene, CDR3 protein. For some rows the clone size is stated as once, few or many, or as a class when expanded; others skip it.

NA,TRBJ1-4,15,TRBV5-5,CASSLLTTTNEKLFF
NA,TRBJ1-5,16,TRBV19,CASREAGIRANQPQHF
NA,TRBJ2-7,16,TRBV25-1,CASTRRGAGGSYEQYF
NA,TRBJ2-4,17,TRBV4-1,CASSQEVDSQIKNIQYF
NA,TRBJ2-7,18,TRBV2,CASSGLGTSGNYAYEQYF
once,TRBJ1-5,15,TRBV13,CASSFGGSFNQPQHF
NA,TRBJ2-3,13,TRBV21-1,CASQFQGTDTQYF
once,TRBJ1-2,13,TRBV28,CAHRSWGHDGYTF
NA,TRBJ1-1,13,TRBV4-3,CASSRQRGTEAFF
NA,TRBJ1-5,16,TRBV19,CASSILGRGGNQPQHF
NA,TRBJ2-1,16,TRBV5-5,CASSLAGGSSYNEQFF
NA,TRBJ1-2,15,TRBV6-5,CASSYGTGVDYGYTF
few,TRBJ1-1,15,TRBV4-2,CASSQEPVSRTEAFF
NA,TRBJ1-1,13,TRBV18,CASSPFRNTEAFF
NA,TRBJ2-1,17,TRBV13,CASSLNPWGTGSSEQFF
NA,TRBJ1-4,11,TRBV20-1,CSARRNEKLFF
NA,TRBJ1-5,13,TRBV10-3,CAIREAGDQPQHF
NA,TRBJ2-6,18,TRBV27,CASSLRTGGHAGANVLTF
NA,TRBJ1-6,14,TRBV6-4,CASSEGGWNSPLHF
many,TRBJ2-1,12,TRBV24-1,CATSVTGGRQFF
NA,TRBJ1-2,11,TRBV29-1,CSVERDSGYTF
NA,TRBJ1-2,15,TRBV6-2/TRBV6-3,CASSYGGEPVVGYTF
NA,TRBJ2-4,19,TRBV11-3,CASSCYGGGLSLAKNIQYF
NA,TRBJ1-3,19,TRBV4-2,CASSQDPPNRYFSGNTIYF
NA,TRBJ1-2,15,TRBV6-5,CASSYLAQPIYGYTF